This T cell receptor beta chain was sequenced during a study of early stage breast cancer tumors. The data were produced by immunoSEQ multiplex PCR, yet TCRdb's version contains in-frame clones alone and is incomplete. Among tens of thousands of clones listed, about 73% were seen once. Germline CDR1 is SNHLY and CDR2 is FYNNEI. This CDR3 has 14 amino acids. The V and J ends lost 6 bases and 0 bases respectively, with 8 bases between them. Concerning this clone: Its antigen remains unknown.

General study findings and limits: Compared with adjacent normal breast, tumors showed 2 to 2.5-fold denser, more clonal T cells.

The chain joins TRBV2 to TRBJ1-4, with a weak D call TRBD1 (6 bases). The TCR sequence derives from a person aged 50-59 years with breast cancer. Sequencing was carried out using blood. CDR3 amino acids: CASRQGPTNEKLFF. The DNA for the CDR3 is TGTGCCAGCAGACAGGGTCCAACTAATGAAAAACTGTTTTTT.